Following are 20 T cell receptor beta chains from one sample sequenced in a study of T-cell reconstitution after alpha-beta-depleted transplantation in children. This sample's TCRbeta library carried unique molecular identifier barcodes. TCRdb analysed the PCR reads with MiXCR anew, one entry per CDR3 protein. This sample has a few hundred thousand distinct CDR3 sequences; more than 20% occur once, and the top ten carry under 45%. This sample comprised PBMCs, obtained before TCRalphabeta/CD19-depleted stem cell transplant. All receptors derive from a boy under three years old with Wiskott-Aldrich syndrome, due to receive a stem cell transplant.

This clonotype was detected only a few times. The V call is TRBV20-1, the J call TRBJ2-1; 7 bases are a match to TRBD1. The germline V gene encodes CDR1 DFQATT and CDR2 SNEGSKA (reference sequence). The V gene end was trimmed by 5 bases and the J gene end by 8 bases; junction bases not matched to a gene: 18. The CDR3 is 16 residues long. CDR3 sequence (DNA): TGCAGTGCTGCGCGCCTCCGGGACAGAGCTGGGTATGAGCAGTTCTTC. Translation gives CSAARLRDRAGYEQFF.

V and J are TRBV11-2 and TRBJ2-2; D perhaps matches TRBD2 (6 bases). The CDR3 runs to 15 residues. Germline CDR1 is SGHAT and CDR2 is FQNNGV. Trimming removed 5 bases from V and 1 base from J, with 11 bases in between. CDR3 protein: CASSPTSLNTGELFF. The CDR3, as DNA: TGTGCCAGCAGCCCTACTAGCCTGAACACCGGGGAGCTGTTTTTT.

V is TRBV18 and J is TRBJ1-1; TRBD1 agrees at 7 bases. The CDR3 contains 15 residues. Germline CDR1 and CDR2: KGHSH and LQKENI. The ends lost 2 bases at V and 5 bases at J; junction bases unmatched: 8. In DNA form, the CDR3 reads TGTGCCAGCTCACCAGGGCAGGGGGTTCGGACTGAAGCTTTCTTT. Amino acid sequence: CASSPGQGVRTEAFF.

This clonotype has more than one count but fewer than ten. This chain's CDR3 is CSVGGAEQFF. CDR3 nucleotide sequence: TGCAGCGTTGGGGGCGCTGAGCAGTTCTTC. J is TRBJ2-1 and V is TRBV29-1; a weak D match, TRBD1 (5 bases). V was cut by 4 bases and J by 9 bases, with 7 bases left in between. The V gene's germline CDR1 is SQVTM and CDR2 ANQGSEA. CDR3 length equals 10 residues.

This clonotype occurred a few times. CDR3: CASSHLTSGTSYNEQFF. The CDR3 nucleotides are TGTGCCAGCAGTCACCTCACTAGCGGGACCTCCTACAATGAGCAGTTCTTC. This chain joins TRBV27 and TRBJ2-1; 10 bases agree with TRBD2. CDR3 size: 17 residues. Trimming cost V 5 bases and J 0 bases; bases outside gene matches: 7. Germline V lookup: CDR1 MNHEY, CDR2 SMNVEV (reference sequence).

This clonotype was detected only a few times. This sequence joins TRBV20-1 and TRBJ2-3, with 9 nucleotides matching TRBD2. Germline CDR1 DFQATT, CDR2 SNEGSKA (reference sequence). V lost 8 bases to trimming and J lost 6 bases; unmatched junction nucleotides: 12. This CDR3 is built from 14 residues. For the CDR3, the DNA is TGCAGTTCCACCGGCAGCGGGAGGAAGGATACGCAGTATTTT. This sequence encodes CSSTGSGRKDTQYF.

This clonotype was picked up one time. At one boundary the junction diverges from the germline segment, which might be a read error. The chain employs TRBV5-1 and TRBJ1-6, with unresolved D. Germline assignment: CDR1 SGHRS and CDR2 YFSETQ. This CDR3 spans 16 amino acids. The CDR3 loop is CASSLVPQRAESPLHF. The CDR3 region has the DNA TGCGCCAGCAGTTTGGTACCCCAGAGGGCTGAATCACCCCTCCACTTT.

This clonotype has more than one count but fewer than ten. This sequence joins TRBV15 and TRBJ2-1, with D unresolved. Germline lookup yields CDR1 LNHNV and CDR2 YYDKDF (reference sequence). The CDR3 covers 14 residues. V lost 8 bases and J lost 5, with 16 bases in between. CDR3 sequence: CATVPAPAHNEQFF. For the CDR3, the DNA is TGTGCCACCGTTCCGGCACCCGCCCACAATGAGCAGTTCTTC. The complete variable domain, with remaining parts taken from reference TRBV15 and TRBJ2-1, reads DAMVIQNPRYQVTQFGKPVTLSCSQTLNHNVMYWYQQKSSQAPKLLFHYYDKDFNNEADTPDNFQSRRPNTSFCFLDIRSPGLGDTAMYLCATVPAPAHNEQFFGPGTRLTVL.

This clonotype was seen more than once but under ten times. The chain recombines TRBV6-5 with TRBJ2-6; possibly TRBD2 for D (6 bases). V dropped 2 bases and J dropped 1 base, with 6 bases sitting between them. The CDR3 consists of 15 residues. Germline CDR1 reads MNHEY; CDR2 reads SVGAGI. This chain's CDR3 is CASSYGGSGANVLTF. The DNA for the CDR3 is TGTGCCAGCAGTTACGGGGGGTCTGGGGCCAACGTCCTGACTTTC.

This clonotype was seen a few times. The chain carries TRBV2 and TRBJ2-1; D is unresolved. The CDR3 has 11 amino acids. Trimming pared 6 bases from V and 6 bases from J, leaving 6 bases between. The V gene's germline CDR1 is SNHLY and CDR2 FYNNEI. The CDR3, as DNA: TGTGCCAGCAGAAGGCCCAATGAGCAGTTCTTC. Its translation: CASRRPNEQFF. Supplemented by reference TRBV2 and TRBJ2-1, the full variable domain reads EPEVTQTPSHQVTQMGQEVILRCVPISNHLYFYWYRQILGQKVEFLVSFYNNEISEKSEIFDDQFSVERPDGSNFTLKIRSTKLEDSAMYFCASRRPNEQFFGPGTRLTVL.

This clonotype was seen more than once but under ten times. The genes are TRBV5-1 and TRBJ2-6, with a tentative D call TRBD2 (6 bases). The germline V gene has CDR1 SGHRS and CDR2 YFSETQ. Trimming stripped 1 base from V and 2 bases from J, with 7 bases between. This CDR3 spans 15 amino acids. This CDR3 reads CASSLRGTGANVLTF. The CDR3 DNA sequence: TGCGCCAGCAGCTTGCGGGGGACTGGGGCCAACGTCCTGACTTTC.

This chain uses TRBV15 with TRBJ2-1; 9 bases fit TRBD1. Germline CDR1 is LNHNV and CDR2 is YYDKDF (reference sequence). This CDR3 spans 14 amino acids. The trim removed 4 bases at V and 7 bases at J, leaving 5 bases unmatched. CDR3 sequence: CATSTWTGANEQFF. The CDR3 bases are TGTGCCACCAGCACGTGGACAGGGGCTAATGAGCAGTTCTTC. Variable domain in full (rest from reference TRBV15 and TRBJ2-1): DAMVIQNPRYQVTQFGKPVTLSCSQTLNHNVMYWYQQKSSQAPKLLFHYYDKDFNNEADTPDNFQSRRPNTSFCFLDIRSPGLGDTAMYLCATSTWTGANEQFFGPGTRLTVL.

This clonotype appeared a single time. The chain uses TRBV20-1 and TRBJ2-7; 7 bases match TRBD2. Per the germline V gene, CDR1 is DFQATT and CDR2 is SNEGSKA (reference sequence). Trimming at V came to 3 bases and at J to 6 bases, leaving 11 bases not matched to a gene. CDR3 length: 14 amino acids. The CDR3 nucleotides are TGCAGTGCTAGTGGGCTAGCGGACTTCGCCGAGCAGTACTTC. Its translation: CSASGLADFAEQYF.

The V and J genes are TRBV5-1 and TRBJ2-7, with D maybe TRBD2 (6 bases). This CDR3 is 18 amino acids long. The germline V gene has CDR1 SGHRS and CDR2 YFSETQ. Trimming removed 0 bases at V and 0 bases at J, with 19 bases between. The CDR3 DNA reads TGCGCCAGCAGCTTGGAACGTCGGGGACTCGCAAGCTCCTACGAGCAGTACTTC. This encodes CASSLERRGLASSYEQYF. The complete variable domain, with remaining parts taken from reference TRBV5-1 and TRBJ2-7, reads KAGVTQTPRYLIKTRGQQVTLSCSPISGHRSVSWYQQTPGQGLQFLFEYFSETQRNKGNFPGRFSGRQFSNSRSEMNVSTLELGDSALYLCASSLERRGLASSYEQYFGPGTRLTVT.

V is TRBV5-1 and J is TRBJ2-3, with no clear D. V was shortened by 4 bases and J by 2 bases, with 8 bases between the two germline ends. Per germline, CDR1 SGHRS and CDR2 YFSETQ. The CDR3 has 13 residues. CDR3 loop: CASSPAPTDTQYF. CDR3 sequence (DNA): TGCGCCAGCAGCCCTGCCCCCACAGATACGCAGTATTTT.

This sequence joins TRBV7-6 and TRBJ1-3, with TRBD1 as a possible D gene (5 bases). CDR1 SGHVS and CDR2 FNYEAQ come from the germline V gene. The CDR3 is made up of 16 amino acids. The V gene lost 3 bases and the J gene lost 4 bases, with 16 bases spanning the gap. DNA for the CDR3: TGTGCCAGCAGCTTGATCGACAGCCGAGGAGGAAACACCATATATTTT. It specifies CASSLIDSRGGNTIYF.

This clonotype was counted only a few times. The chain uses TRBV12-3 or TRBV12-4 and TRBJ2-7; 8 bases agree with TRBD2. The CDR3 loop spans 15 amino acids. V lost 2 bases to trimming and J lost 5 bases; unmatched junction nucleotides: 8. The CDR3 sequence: CASSLRSGRSDEQYF. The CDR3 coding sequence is TGTGCCAGCAGTTTAAGGAGCGGGAGAAGTGACGAGCAGTACTTC.

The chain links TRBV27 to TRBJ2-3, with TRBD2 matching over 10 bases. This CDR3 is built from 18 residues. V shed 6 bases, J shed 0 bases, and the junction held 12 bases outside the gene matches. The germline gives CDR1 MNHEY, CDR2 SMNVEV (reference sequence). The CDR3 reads CASRGLASILTSTDTQYF. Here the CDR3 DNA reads TGTGCCAGCAGGGGACTAGCGTCCATCCTAACTAGCACAGATACGCAGTATTTT.

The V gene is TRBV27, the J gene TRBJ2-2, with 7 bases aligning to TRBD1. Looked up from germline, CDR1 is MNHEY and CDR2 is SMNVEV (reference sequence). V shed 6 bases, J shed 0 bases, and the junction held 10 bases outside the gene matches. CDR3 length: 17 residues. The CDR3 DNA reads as TGTGCCAGCAGCCTCAGCGGACAGGCCACGAACACCGGGGAGCTGTTTTTT. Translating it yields CASSLSGQATNTGELFF.

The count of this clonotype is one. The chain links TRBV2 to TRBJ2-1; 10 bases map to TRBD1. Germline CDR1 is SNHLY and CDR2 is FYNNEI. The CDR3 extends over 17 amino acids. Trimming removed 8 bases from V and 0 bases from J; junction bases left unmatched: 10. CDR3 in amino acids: CASAGQGTSFSYNEQFF. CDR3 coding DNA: TGTGCCAGCGCGGGACAGGGGACATCCTTCTCCTACAATGAGCAGTTCTTC.